This T cell receptor beta chain is drawn from a study of graft-versus-host responses after intestinal transplantation (dated by TCRdb to the early 2020s). The study in broad terms: Recipients received multivisceral, liver-intestinal, or isolated intestinal transplants. Anti-thymocyte globulin induction was given to all recipients, followed by maintenance tacrolimus and steroids for two to four years. Graft-versus-host and host-versus-graft alloreactive T cell clones were tracked in the graft, circulation and bone marrow after intestinal transplantation using bulk TCR-beta CDR3 sequencing. To identify alloreactive clones, pre-transplant mixed lymphocyte reaction products were sequenced and then compared with unstimulated pre-transplant donor and recipient T cells. A cohort of more than 20 intestinal transplant recipients, including one retransplant, was enrolled, and 3 patients lacking pretransplant specimens were excluded. Donor T cell macrochimerism was defined as a peak of at least 4% donor T cells among recipient peripheral blood mononuclear cells. Samples from a few later patients were sequenced in-house on an Illumina MiSeq with MiXCR processing rather than by the commercial service. What the research found in general, with its limitations: Early after transplant, declines in HvG clones were associated with peak levels of circulating GvH clones. The relatively low number and heterogeneity of intestinal transplant patients limited the conclusions. GvH clones turned up in recipient bone marrow, with some appearing earlier in ileal mucosa or blood, a pattern consistent with an intestinal mucosal origin. In the allografts of patients with donor T cell macrochimerism, GvH to HvG T cell clonal ratios were high.

According to the study, the label for this sample's time point signals: cells obtained before transplantation from donor or recipient. CD3+CD4+ and CD3+CD8+ populations were FACS-sorted from unstimulated pre-transplant donor and recipient cells taken from spleen or lymph nodes. The sample holds one count of this clone. Its antigen is currently not known. The sample holds no much larger clone one base away, and base qualities are not on file. Libraries were prepared through the immunoSEQ multiplex PCR assay. For most patients, genomic DNA was isolated with the Qiagen DNeasy Blood and Tissue Kit and sent frozen to Adaptive Biotechnologies for TCR sequencing. Adaptive Biotechnologies carried out high-throughput TCR-beta CDR3 sequencing of genomic DNA for most patients. Per the original workflow: Adaptive's ImmunoSEQ software was the source of the TCR sequencing data for 18 patients, while a few other patients were processed with MiXCR and VDJtools. To correct CD4 versus CD8 sorting errors, sequences present in both subsets at a frequency ratio below 5:1 were removed. CDR3 nucleotide sequences shared between donor and recipient were removed because the origin of such sequences could not be assigned. At least 2-fold expansion over unstimulated cells and a minimum CFSE-low frequency of 0.002% (template counts) or 0.001% (read counts) were required for clones to be classified as alloreactive. Clones were considered mappable if detected in sequenced pre-transplant spleen, lymph node, or MLR CFSE-low populations of the donor or recipient. The cumulative frequency of alloreactive clones was calculated as a percentage of all sequences, weighted by copy number. TCRdb stores this immuneACCESS table with in-frame sequences only. Part of the clones is absent; in the studies checked, under half of the shortfall reflects unresolved V genes, and no reason is known for the rest. Clone size and V and J calls were adopted from that table, with D and trimming inferred from the DNA. A total of about 150,000 clones appear in this sample, around 90% of them only once. Clones ranked in the top ten supply roughly 0.19% of the sample.

The CDR3 sequence holds 19 residues, the cysteine and phenylalanine included. Only the CDR3 DNA stays, 57 bases, in frame from base 1. V drops 2 bases and J drops 0 bases, leaving 22 bases in between. In the germline V gene, CDR1 corresponds to SGHTA and CDR2 to FQGNSA. This sequence was found in a human donor who received an intestinal transplant. The source material was unstimulated CD4+ T cells sorted from spleen or lymph node cells, sampled before intestinal transplant. The chain joins TRBV7-2 to TRBJ1-2; the D gene is possibly TRBD1, with 5 bases matching. The CDR3 protein is CASSLNDGFRGPANYGYTF. The sequenced DNA is TGTGCCAGCAGCTTAAACGACGGATTTCGGGGACCAGCTAACTATGGCTACACCTTC.